This is a list of T cell receptor beta chains from one sample in a study of control samples from healthy donors and cancer patients. Generated by immunoSEQ multiplex PCR, the TCRdb table keeps only in-frame clones and is missing some. The sample lists more than 100,000 clones; roughly nine tenths were seen once. Sequencing was done on a sample of blood. The source is a young woman in good health. The CDR3 runs from the conserved cysteine through the conserved F or W. A D gene is named only where the DNA matches it firmly. Clone size is not always given. Where it is, it says once, few, many or a class for expanded clones.

size	D	V	length	J	CDR3	DNA
.	TRBD2	TRBV6-5	15	TRBJ2-1	CAAEGTSGGFNEQFF	TGTGCCGCCGAGGGGACTAGCGGGGGGTTCAATGAGCAGTTCTTC
.	TRBD1	TRBV25-1	13	TRBJ1-1	CANETGGATEAFF	TGTGCCAACGAGACAGGGGGCGCCACTGAAGCTTTCTTT
.	.	TRBV7-2	14	TRBJ2-3	CASSWLKYTDTQYF	TGTGCCAGCAGCTGGCTTAAGTACACAGATACGCAGTATTTT
.	.	TRBV19	16	TRBJ1-1	CASSLSRRVQNTEAFF	TGTGCCAGTAGTCTATCCCGACGGGTCCAGAACACTGAAGCTTTCTTT
.	.	TRBV12-3/TRBV12-4	12	TRBJ1-1	CASSLAGVGAFF	TGTGCCAGCAGTTTAGCCGGAGTGGGCGCTTTCTTT
.	.	TRBV20-1	14	TRBJ1-3	CSASLGGSGNTIYF	TGCAGTGCTAGTCTCGGGGGCTCTGGAAACACCATATATTTT
.	.	TRBV28	13	TRBJ1-1	CASRVGTRTEAFF	TGTGCCAGCAGAGTAGGCACAAGAACTGAAGCTTTCTTT
.	.	TRBV19	17	TRBJ2-6	CASSTRVLRNWANVLTF	TGTGCCAGTAGTACGCGCGTGCTCCGCAATTGGGCCAACGTCCTGACTTTC
.	.	TRBV7-8	13	TRBJ1-2	CASSKTANYGYTF	TGTGCCAGCAGCAAGACAGCTAACTATGGCTACACCTTC
.	.	TRBV6-2/TRBV6-3	19	TRBJ2-3	CASSGPRVSRGVGADTQYF	TGTGCCAGCAGTGGCCCAAGGGTTTCCAGGGGAGTCGGCGCAGATACGCAGTATTTT
.	.	TRBV27	16	TRBJ2-1	CASSFFNGNRYNEQFF	TGTGCCAGCAGTTTTTTCAACGGGAACCGCTACAATGAGCAGTTCTTC
.	.	TRBV4-3	13	TRBJ1-1	CASSQDLNTEAFF	TGCGCCAGCAGCCAAGATTTGAACACTGAAGCTTTCTTT
.	.	TRBV28	16	TRBJ1-2	CASSPLTGTGNYGYTF	TGTGCCAGCAGTCCGTTAACAGGGACGGGTAACTATGGCTACACCTTC
.	.	TRBV14	16	TRBJ2-1	CASSRTDLFSYNEQFF	TGTGCCAGCAGCCGGACAGATCTATTCTCCTACAATGAGCAGTTCTTC
.	.	TRBV29-1	13	TRBJ1-6	CSARTDYNSPLHF	TGCAGCGCCCGGACGGATTATAATTCACCCCTCCACTTT
few	.	TRBV2	13	TRBJ1-1	CASSVEKNTEAFF	TGTGCCAGCAGTGTTGAGAAGAACACTGAAGCTTTCTTT
.	TRBD1	TRBV29-1	16	TRBJ1-1	CSARTGGIFMNTEAFF	TGCAGCGCTAGGACAGGGGGGATTTTCATGAACACTGAAGCTTTCTTT
.	.	TRBV9	14	TRBJ2-1	CASSVEAAYNEQFF	TGTGCCAGCAGCGTAGAAGCAGCTTACAATGAGCAGTTCTTC
.	.	TRBV12-3/TRBV12-4	11	TRBJ2-7	CASSLFNEQYF	TGTGCCAGCAGTTTGTTCAACGAGCAGTACTTC
.	TRBD1	TRBV4-3	16	TRBJ1-2	CASSQDLTGINYGYTF	TGCGCCAGCAGCCAAGATTTGACAGGGATTAACTATGGCTACACCTTC
.	.	TRBV10-1	16	TRBJ2-3	CASSGGVPFVTDTQYF	TGCGCCAGCAGTGGTGGGGTCCCGTTCGTCACAGATACGCAGTATTTT
once	TRBD2	TRBV3-1/TRBV3-2	16	TRBJ2-5	CASSHRLAGGRETQYF	TGTGCCAGCAGCCATAGACTAGCGGGGGGAAGAGAGACCCAGTACTTC
few	.	TRBV25-1	13	TRBJ1-2	CASSDPLLYGYTF	TGTGCCAGCAGTGATCCCCTCCTCTATGGCTACACCTTC
.	.	TRBV24-1	17	TRBJ1-4	CATSDPPSHPTNEKLFF	TGTGCCACCAGTGACCCCCCCTCACACCCAACTAATGAAAAACTGTTTTTT
.	.	TRBV28	15	TRBJ1-6	CASLTRGGGHSPLHF	TGTGCCAGCCTGACCAGGGGTGGGGGTCATTCACCCCTCCACTTT
.	TRBD2	TRBV2	14	TRBJ2-7	CASSETGTKYEQYF	TGTGCCAGCAGTGAAACCGGGACTAAATACGAGCAGTACTTC
.	.	TRBV7-9	16	TRBJ1-1	CASSKEYGLVNTEAFF	TGTGCCAGCAGCAAAGAATACGGGTTAGTGAACACTGAAGCTTTCTTT